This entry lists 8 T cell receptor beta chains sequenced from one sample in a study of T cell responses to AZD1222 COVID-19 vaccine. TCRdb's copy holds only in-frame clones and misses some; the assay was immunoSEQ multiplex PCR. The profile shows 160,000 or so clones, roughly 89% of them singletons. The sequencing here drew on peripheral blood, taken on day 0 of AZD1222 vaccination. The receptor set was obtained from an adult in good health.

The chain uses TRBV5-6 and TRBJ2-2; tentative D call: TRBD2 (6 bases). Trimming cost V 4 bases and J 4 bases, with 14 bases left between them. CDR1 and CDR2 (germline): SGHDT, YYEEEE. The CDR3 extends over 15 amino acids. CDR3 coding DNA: TGTGCCAGCAGCGGAAAACTAGCCGTCACCGGGGAGCTGTTTTTT. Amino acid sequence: CASSGKLAVTGELFF. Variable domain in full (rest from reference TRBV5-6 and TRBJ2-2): DAGVTQSPTHLIKTRGQQVTLRCSPKSGHDTVSWYQQALGQGPQFIFQYYEEEERQRGNFPDRFSGHQFPNYSSELNVNALLLGDSALYLCASSGKLAVTGELFFGEGSRLTVL.

CDR3 nucleotide sequence: TGCGCCAGCAGCTTGGATGCAGCAACTAATGAAAAACTGTTTTTT. Amino acids: CASSLDAATNEKLFF. This chain joins TRBV5-1 and TRBJ1-4; unclear D gene. The V gene's germline CDR1 is SGHRS and CDR2 YFSETQ. The V and J ends lost 0 bases and 0 bases respectively, with 6 bases between them. The CDR3 has 15 amino acids.

The CDR3 protein is CASSEMNRANTEAFF. For the CDR3, the DNA is TGTGCCAGCAGCGAGATGAACAGGGCGAACACTGAAGCTTTCTTT. The rearrangement links TRBV28 to TRBJ1-1, with a weak D call TRBD1 (6 bases). Germline V gene sequence: CDR1 MDHEN, CDR2 SYDVKM. V was cut by 6 bases and J by 1 base, with 15 bases left in between. CDR3 size: 15 residues.

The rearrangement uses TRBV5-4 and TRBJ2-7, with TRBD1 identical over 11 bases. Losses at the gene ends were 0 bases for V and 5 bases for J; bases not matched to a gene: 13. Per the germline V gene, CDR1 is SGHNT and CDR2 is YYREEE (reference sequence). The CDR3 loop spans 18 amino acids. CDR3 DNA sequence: TGTGCCAGCAGCTTGGACCCTTCCGGGACAGGGGGAAAGGACGAGCAGTACTTC. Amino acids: CASSLDPSGTGGKDEQYF.

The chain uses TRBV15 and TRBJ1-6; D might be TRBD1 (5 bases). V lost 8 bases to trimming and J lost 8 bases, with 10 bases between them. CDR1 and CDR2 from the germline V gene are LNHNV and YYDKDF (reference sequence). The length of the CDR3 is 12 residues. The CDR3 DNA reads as TGTGCCACCGGGGCCAATGATTCACCCCTCCACTTT. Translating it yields CATGANDSPLHF.

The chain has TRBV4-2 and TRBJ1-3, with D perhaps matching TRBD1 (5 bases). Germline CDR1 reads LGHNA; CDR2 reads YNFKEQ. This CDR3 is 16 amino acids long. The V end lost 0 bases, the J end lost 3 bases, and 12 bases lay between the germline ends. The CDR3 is CASSQDVGDFGNTIYF. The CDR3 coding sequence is TGTGCCAGCAGCCAAGATGTCGGGGACTTTGGAAACACCATATATTTT.

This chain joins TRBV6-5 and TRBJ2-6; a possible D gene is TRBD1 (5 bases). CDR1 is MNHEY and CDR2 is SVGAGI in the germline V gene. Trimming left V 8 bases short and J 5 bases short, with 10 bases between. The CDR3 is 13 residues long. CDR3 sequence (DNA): TGTGCCAGCGGCAGGGAATGGGCCAACGTCCTGACTTTC. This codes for CASGREWANVLTF.

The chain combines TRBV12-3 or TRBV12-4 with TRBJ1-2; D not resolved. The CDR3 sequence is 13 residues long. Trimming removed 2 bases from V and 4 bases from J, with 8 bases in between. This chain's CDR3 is CASSLSSSYGYTF. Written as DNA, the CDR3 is TGTGCCAGCAGTTTAAGCTCCTCCTATGGCTACACCTTC.